This T cell receptor beta chain is from a study of T cells in Graves' hyperthyroidism and ophthalmopathy. General study results and limits: Median prediction lead before ophthalmopathy onset was 6.5 months with the model.

The germline gives CDR1 MDHEN, CDR2 SYDVKM. This CDR3 contains 15 residues. Unmatched junction bases numbered 6, after V lost 5 bases and J lost 7 bases. This clonotype was observed many times. Its cognate antigen is unknown. The investigators amplified TCR beta CDR3 regions from RNA transcripts. Researchers ran a first-round RT-PCR on the TCR CDR3 using the HTBI primer set. MiXCR, run by TCRdb on the multiplex PCR reads, gives a single entry per CDR3 protein. The sample contains about 690,000 distinct CDR3 sequences, roughly 17% of which appear only once. The sequence derives from a man aged 50 to 60 with Graves' hyperthyroidism. The chain is built from TRBV28 and TRBJ2-1; TRBD2 matches 12 bases. The specimen sequenced was blood. The CDR3 nucleotides are TGTGCCAGCAGTCAGACTAGCGGGAGAAAAAATGAGCAGTTCTTC. Amino acids: CASSQTSGRKNEQFF.